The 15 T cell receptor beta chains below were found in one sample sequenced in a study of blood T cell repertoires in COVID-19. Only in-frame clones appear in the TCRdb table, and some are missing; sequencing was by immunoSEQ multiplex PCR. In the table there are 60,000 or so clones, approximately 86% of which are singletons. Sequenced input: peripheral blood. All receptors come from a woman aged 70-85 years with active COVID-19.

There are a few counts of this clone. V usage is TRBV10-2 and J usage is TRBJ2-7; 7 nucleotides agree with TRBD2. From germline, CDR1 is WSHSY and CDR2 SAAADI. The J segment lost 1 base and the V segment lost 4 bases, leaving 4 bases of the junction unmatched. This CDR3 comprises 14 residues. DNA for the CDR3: TGCGCCAGCAGTGTCGGCGGGGGATCCTACGAGCAGTACTTC. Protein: CASSVGGGSYEQYF.

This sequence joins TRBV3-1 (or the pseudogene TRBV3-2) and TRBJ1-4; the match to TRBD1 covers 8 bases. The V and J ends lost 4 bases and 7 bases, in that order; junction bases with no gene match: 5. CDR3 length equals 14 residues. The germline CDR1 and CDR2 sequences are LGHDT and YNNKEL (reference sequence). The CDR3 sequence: CASSPGQGGEKLFF. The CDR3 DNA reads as TGTGCCAGCAGCCCCGGACAGGGAGGTGAAAAACTGTTTTTT.

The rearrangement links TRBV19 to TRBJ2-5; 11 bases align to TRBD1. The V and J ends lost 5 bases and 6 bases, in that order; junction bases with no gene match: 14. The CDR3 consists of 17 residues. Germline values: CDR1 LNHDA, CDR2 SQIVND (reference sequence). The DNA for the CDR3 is TGTGCCAGTAGTCTAAAGTCCGGACAGGGGGCCGGTAAGACCCAGTACTTC. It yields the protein CASSLKSGQGAGKTQYF.

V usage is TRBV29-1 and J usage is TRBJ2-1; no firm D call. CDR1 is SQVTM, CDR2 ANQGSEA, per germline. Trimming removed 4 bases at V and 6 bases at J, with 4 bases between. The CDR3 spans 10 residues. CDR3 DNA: TGCAGCGTTGTCCGCAATGAGCAGTTCTTC. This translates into CSVVRNEQFF.

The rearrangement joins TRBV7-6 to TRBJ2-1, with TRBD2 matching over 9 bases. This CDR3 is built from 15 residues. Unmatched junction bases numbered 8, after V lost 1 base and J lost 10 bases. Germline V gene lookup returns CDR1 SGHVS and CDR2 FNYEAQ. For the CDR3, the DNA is TGTGCCAGCAGCTTAGGATGGCGGGAGGGACAAGAGCAGTTCTTC. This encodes CASSLGWREGQEQFF.

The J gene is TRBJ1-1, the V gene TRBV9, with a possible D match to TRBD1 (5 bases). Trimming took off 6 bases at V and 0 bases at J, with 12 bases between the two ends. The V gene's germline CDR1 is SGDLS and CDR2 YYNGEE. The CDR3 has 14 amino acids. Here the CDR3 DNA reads TGTGCCAGCACAAAAGCGGGGGTGAACACTGAAGCTTTCTTT. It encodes CASTKAGVNTEAFF.

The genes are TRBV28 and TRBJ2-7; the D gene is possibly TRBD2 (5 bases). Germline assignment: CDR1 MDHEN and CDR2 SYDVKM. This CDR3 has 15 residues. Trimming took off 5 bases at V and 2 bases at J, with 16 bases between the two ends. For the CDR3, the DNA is TGTGCCAGCAGTACCCCGGGGTCCAGGACCTACGAGCAGTACTTC. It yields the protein CASSTPGSRTYEQYF.

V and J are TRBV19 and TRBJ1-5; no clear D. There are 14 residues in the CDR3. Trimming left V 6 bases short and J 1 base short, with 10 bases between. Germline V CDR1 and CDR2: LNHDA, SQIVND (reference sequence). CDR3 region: CASRTSGSNQPQHF. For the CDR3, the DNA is TGTGCCAGTAGGACTTCGGGGAGCAATCAGCCCCAGCATTTT. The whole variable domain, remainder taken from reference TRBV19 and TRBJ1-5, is DGGITQSPKYLFRKEGQNVTLSCEQNLNHDAMYWYRQDPGQGLRLIYYSQIVNDFQKGDIAEGYSVSREKKESFPLTVTSAQKNPTAFYLCASRTSGSNQPQHFGDGTRLSIL.

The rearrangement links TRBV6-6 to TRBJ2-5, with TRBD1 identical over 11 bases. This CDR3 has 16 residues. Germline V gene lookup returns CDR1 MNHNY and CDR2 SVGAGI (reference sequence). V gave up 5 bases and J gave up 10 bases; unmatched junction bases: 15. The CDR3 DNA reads TGTGCCAGCAGTCAAACCCGGGACAGGGGGAGAGGTATCCAGTACTTC. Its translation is CASSQTRDRGRGIQYF.

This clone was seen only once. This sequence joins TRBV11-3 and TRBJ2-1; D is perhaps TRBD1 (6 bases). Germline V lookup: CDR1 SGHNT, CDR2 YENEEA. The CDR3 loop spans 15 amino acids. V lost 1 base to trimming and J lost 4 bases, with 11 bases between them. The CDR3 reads CASSLAGTRYNEQFF. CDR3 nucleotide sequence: TGTGCCAGCAGCTTAGCCGGGACAAGATACAATGAGCAGTTCTTC.

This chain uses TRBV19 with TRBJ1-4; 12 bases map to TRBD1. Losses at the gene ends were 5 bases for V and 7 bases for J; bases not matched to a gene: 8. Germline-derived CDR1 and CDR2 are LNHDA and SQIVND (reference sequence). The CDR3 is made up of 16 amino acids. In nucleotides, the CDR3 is TGTGCCAGTAGTCCCCAGGGACAGGGGGCGTTTGAAAAACTGTTTTTT. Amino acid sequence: CASSPQGQGAFEKLFF.

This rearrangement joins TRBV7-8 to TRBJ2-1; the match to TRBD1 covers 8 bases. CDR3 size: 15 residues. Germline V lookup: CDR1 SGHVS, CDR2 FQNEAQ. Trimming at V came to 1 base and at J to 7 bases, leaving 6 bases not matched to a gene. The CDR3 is CASSLGQGAGNEQFF. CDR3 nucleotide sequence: TGTGCCAGCAGCTTAGGGCAGGGGGCGGGGAATGAGCAGTTCTTC. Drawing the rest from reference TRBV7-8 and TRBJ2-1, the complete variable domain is GAGVSQSPRYKVAKRGQDVALRCDPISGHVSLFWYQQALGQGPEFLTYFQNEAQLDKSGLPSDRFFAERPEGSVSTLKIQRTQQEDSAVYLCASSLGQGAGNEQFFGPGTRLTVL.

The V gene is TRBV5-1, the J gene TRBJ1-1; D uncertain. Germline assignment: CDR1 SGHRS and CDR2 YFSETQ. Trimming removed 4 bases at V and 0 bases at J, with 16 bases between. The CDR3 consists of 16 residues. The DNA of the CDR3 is TGCGCCAGCAGCATCTTTGGACGGACTATGAACACTGAAGCTTTCTTT. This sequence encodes CASSIFGRTMNTEAFF.

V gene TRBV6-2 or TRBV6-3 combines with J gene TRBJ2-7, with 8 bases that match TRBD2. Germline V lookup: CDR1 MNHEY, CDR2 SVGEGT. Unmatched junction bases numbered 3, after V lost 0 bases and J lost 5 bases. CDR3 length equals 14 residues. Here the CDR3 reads CASSYSRTSNEQYF. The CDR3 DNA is TGTGCCAGCAGTTACTCGAGGACTAGCAACGAGCAGTACTTC.

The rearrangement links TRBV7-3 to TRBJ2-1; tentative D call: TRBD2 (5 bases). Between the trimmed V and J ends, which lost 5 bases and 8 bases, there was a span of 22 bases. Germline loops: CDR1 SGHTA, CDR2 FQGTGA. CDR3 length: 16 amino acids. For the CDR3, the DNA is TGTGCCAGCAGCCCCATAGGACCCGCGGGTGGGGATGAGCAGTTCTTC. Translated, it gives CASSPIGPAGGDEQFF.